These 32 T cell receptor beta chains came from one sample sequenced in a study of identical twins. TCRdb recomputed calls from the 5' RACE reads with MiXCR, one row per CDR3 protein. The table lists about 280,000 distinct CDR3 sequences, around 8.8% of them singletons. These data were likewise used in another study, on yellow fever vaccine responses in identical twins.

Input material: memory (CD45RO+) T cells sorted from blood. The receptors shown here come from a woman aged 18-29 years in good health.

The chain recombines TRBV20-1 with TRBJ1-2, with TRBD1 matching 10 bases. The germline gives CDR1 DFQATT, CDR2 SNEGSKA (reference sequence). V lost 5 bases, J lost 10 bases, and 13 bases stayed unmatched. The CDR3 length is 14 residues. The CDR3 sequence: CSAFETYGTGDYTF. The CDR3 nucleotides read TGCAGTGCTTTCGAAACTTACGGGACAGGGGACTACACCTTC.

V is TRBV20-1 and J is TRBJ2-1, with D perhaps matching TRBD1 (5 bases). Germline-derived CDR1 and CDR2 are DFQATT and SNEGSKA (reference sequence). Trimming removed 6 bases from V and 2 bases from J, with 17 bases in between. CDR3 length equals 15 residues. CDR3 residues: CSANRQPDTYNEQFF. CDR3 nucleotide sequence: TGCAGTGCCAACCGACAGCCTGATACCTACAATGAGCAGTTCTTC.

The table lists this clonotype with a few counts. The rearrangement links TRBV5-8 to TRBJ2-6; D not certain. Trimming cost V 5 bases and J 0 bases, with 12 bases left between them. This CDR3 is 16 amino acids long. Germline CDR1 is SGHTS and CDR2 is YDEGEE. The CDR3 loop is CASRLGQSSGANVLTF. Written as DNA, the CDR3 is TGTGCCAGCAGGTTAGGCCAGAGCTCTGGGGCCAACGTCCTGACTTTC.

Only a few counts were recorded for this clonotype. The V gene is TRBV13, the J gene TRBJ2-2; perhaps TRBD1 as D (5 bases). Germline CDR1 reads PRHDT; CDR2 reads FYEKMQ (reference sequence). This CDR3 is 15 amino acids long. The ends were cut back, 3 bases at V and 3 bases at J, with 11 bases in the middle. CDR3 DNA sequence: TGTGCCAGCAGCTTGGGGCCGCGTTACACCGGGGAGCTGTTTTTT. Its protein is CASSLGPRYTGELFF.

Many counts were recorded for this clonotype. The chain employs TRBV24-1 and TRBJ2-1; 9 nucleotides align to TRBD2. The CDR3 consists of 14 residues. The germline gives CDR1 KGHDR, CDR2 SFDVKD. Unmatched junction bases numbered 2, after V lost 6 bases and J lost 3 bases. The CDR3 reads CATSSGRNYNEQFF. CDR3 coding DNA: TGTGCCACCAGTAGCGGGAGGAACTACAATGAGCAGTTCTTC.

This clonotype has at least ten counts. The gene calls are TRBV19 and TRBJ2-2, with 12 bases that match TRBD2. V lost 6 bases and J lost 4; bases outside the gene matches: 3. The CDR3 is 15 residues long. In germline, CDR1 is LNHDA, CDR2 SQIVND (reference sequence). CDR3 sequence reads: CASRVTSGSTGELFF. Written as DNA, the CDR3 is TGTGCCAGTAGAGTGACTAGCGGGAGCACCGGGGAGCTGTTTTTT. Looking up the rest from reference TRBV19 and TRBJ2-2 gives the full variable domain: DGGITQSPKYLFRKEGQNVTLSCEQNLNHDAMYWYRQDPGQGLRLIYYSQIVNDFQKGDIAEGYSVSREKKESFPLTVTSAQKNPTAFYLCASRVTSGSTGELFFGEGSRLTVL.

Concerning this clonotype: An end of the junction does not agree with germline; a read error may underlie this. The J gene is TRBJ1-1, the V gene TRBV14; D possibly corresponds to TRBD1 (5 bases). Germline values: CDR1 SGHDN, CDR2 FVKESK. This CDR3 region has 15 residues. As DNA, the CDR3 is TGTACCAGCAGTCAAGATTGGGGGAGAAACACTGAAGCTTTCTTT. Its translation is CTSSQDWGRNTEAFF.

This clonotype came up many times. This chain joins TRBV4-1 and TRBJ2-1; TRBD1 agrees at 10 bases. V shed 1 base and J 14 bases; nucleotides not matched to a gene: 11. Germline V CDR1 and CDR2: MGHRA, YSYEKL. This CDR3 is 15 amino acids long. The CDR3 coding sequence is TGCGCCAGCAGCCAAGTCCCGGGACAGGGGATGACGGAGTTCTTC. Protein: CASSQVPGQGMTEFF.

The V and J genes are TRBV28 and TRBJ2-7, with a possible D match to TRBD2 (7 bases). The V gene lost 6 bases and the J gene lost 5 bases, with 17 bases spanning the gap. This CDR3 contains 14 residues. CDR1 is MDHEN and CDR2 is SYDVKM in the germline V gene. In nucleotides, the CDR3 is TGTGCCAGCAGCCCCGCGGGGGCTAACCACGAGCAGTACGTC. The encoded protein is CASSPAGANHEQYV.

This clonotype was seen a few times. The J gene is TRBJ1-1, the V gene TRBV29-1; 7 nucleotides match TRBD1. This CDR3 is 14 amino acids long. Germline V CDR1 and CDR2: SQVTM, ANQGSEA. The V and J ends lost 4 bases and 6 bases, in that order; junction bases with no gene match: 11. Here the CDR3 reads CSVGEGVRGAEAFF. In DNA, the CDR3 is TGCAGCGTTGGAGAGGGGGTCAGGGGGGCTGAAGCTTTCTTT. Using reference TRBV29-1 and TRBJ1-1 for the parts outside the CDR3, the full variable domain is SAVISQKPSRDICQRGTSLTIQCQVDSQVTMMFWYRQQPGQSLTLIATANQGSEATYESGFVIDKFPISRPNLTFSTLTVSNMSPEDSSIYLCSVGEGVRGAEAFFGQGTRLTVV.

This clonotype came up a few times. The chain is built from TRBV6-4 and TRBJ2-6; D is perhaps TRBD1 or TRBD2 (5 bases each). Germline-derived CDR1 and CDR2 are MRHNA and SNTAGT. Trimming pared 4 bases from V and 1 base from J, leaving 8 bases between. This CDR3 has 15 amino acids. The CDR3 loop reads CASSAEGSGANVLTF. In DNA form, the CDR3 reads TGTGCCAGCAGTGCCGAGGGGTCTGGGGCCAACGTCCTGACTTTC.

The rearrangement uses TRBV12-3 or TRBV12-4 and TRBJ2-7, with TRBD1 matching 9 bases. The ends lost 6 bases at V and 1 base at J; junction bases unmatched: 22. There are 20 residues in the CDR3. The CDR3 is CASSKRGTGSTSGSSYEQYF. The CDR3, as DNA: TGTGCCAGCAGCAAGCGCGGGACAGGGTCGACCTCTGGTTCATCCTACGAGCAGTACTTC.

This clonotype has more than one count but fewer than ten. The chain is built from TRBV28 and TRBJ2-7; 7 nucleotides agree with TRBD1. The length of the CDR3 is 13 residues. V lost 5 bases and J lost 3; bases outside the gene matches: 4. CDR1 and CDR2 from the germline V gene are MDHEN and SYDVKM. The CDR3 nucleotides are TGTGCCAGCAGTCCTTGGGACAGCTACGAGCAGTACTTC. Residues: CASSPWDSYEQYF.

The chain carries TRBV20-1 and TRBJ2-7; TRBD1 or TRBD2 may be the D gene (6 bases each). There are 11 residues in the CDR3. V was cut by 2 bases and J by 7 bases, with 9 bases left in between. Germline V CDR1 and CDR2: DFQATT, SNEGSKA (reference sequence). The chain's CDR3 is CSARRGDEQYV. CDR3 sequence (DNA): TGCAGTGCTAGAAGGGGGGATGAGCAGTACGTC.

CDR3 sequence (DNA): TGTGCCAGCACCTCCGGGACTAGCGGAATCAATGAGCAGTTCTTC. It is translated as CASTSGTSGINEQFF. The chain couples TRBV2 to TRBJ2-1, with TRBD2 identical over 11 bases. CDR1 SNHLY and CDR2 FYNNEI come from the germline V gene. The CDR3 contains 15 residues. J was trimmed by 6 bases and V by 7 bases; bases with no gene match: 8.

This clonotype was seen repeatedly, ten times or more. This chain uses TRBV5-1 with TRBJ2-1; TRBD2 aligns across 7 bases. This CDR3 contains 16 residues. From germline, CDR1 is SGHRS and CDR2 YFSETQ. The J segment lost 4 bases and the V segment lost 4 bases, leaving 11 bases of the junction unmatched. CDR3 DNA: TGCGCCAGCAGCCCGGAGACAGCGGGGATATACAATGAGCAGTTCTTC. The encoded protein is CASSPETAGIYNEQFF.

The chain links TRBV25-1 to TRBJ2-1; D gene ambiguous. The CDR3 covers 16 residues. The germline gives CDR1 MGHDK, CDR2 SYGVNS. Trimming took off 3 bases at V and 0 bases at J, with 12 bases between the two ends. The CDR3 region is CASSDQTQSSYNEQFF. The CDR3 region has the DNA TGTGCCAGCAGTGATCAGACACAAAGCTCCTACAATGAGCAGTTCTTC.

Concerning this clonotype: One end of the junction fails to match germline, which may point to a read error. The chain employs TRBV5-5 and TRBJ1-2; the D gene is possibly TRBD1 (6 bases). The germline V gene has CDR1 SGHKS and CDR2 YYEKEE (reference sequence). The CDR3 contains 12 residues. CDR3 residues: CASSWGQLCQHF. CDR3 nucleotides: TGTGCCAGCAGCTGGGGGCAGTTGTGCCAGCACTTC.

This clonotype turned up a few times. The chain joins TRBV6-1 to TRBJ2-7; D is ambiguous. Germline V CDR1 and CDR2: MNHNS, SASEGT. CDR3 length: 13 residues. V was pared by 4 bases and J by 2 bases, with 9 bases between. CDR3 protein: CASSVLEPYEQYF. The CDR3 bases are TGTGCCAGCAGTGTCCTTGAGCCCTACGAGCAGTACTTC.

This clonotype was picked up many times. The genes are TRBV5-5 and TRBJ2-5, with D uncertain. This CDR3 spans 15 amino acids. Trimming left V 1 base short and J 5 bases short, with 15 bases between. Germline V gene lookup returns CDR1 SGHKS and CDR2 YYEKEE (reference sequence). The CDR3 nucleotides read TGTGCCAGCAGCTTGAGTCGCGGAGCGTTTGAGACCCAGTACTTC. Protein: CASSLSRGAFETQYF. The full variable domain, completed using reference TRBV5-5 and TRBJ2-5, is DAGVTQSPTHLIKTRGQQVTLRCSPISGHKSVSWYQQVLGQGPQFIFQYYEKEERGRGNFPDRFSARQFPNYSSELNVNALLLGDSALYLCASSLSRGAFETQYFGPGTRLLVL.

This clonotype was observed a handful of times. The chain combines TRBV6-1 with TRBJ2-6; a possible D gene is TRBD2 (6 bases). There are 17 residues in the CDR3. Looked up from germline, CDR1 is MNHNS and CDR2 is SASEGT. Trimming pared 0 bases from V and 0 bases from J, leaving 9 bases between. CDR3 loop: CASSEAVGGSGANVLTF. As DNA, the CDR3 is TGTGCCAGCAGTGAAGCCGTCGGGGGCTCTGGGGCCAACGTCCTGACTTTC.

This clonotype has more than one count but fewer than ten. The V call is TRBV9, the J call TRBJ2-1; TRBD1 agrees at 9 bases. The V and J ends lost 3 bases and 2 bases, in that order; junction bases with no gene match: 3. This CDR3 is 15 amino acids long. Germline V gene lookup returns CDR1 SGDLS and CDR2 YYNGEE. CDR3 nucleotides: TGTGCCAGCAGCGAGGACAGGGGACCCTACAATGAGCAGTTCTTC. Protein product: CASSEDRGPYNEQFF.

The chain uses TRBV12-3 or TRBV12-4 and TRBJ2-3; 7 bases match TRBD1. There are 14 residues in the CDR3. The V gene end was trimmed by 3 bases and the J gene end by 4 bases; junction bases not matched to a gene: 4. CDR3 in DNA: TGTGCCAGCAGTTTTCACACAGGGGCAGATACGCAGTATTTT. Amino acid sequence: CASSFHTGADTQYF.

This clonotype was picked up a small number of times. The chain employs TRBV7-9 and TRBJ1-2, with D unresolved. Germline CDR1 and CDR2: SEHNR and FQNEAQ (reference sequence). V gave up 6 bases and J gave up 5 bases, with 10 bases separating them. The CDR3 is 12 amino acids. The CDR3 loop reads CASRAVDYGYTF. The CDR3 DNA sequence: TGTGCCAGCAGGGCAGTAGATTATGGCTACACCTTC.

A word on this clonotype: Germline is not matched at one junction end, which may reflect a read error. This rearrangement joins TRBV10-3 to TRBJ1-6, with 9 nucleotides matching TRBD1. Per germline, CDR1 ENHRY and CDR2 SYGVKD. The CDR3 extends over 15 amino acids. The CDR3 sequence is CAVRPTGTGSSPLHF. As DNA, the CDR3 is TGTGCCGTCAGGCCGACCGGGACAGGGAGTTCACCCCTCCACTTT.

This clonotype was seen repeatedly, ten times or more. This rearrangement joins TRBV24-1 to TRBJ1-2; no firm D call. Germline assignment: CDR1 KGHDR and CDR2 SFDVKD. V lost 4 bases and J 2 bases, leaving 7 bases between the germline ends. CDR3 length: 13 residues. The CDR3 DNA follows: TGTGCCACCAGTGACCAGAGGAACTATGGCTACACCTTC. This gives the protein CATSDQRNYGYTF.

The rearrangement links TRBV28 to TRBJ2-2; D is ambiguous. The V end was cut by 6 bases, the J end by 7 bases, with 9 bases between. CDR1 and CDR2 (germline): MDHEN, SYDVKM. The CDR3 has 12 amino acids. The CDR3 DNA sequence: TGTGCCAGCAGAAGACCTGGCGGGGAGCTGTTTTTT. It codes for CASRRPGGELFF.

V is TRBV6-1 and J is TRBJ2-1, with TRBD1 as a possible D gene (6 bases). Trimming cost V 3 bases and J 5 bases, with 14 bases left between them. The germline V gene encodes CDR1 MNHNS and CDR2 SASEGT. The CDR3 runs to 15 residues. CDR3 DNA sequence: TGTGCCAGCAGTGAGGGGGCAGAGGGGCACAATGAGCAGTTCTTC. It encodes CASSEGAEGHNEQFF.

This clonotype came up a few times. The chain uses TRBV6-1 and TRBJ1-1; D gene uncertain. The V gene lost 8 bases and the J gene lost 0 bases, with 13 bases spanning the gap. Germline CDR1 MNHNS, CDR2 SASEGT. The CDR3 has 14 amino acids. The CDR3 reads CASRPGIMNTEAFF. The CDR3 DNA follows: TGTGCCAGCCGGCCGGGGATTATGAACACTGAAGCTTTCTTT.

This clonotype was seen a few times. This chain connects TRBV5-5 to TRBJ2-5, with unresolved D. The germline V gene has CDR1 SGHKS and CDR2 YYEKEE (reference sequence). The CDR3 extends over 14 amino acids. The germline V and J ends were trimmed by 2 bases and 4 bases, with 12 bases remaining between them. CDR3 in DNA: TGTGCCAGCAGCTTCTTCGGGTTGGGAGAGACCCAGTACTTC. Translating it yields CASSFFGLGETQYF.

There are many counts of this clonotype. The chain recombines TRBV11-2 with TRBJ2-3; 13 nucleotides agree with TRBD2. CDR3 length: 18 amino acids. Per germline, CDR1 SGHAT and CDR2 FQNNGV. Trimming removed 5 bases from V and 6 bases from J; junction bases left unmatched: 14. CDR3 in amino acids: CASSRSSPGLAGTDTQYF. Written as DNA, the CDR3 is TGTGCCAGCAGCCGCTCTAGTCCGGGACTAGCGGGGACCGATACGCAGTATTTT.

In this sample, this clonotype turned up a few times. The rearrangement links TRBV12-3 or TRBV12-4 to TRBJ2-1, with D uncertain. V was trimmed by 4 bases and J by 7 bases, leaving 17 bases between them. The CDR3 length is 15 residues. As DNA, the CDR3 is TGTGCCAGCAGTTGGTTCAGTCTAGGTAGTAATGAGCAGTTCTTC. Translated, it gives CASSWFSLGSNEQFF.